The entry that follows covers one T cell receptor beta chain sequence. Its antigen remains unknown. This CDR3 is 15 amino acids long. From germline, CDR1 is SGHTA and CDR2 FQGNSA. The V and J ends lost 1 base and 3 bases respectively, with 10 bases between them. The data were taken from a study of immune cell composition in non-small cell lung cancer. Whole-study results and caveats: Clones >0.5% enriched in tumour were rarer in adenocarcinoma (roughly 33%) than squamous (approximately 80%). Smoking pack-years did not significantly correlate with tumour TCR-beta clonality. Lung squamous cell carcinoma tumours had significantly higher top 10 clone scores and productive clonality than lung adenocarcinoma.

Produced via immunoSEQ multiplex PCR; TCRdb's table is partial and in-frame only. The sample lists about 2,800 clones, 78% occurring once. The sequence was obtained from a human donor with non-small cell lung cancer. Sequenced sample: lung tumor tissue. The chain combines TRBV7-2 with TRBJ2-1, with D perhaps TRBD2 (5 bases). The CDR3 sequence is CASSLGTGLYNEQFF. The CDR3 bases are TGTGCCAGCAGCTTAGGTACCGGACTCTACAATGAGCAGTTCTTC.